This T cell receptor beta chain came from a study of cytomegalovirus exposure and HLA in healthy donors. Germline V gene lookup returns CDR1 LGHNA and CDR2 YSLEER. The J segment lost 3 bases and the V segment lost 2 bases, leaving 2 bases of the junction unmatched. The CDR3 runs to 15 residues. The method was immunoSEQ multiplex PCR; TCRdb's version includes in-frame clones alone and lacks a portion of them. This sample has about 98,000 clones; 87% occur once, and the top ten carry about 5.7%. The sample was PBMCs. The source is a man between 18 and 35 years old in good health and CMV-seropositive. The V call is TRBV4-3, the J call TRBJ2-2, with 8 bases fitting TRBD1. The CDR3 loop reads CASSQRDRYTGELFF. CDR3 sequence (DNA): TGCGCCAGCAGCCAACGGGACAGGTACACCGGGGAGCTGTTTTTT.